The 8 T cell receptor beta chains below were found in one sample sequenced in a study of cytomegalovirus exposure and HLA in healthy donors. The PCR was carried out with 60 Vbeta primers and 13 Jbeta primers. Profiling relied on immunoSEQ multiplex PCR, and the TCRdb table lists in-frame clones only, not all of them. The table has about 120,000 clones, about three quarters seen once. Sequencing was performed on PBMCs. The receptors derive from a woman under 40 in good health and CMV-seropositive.

This chain links TRBV4-1 with TRBJ1-3; D is uncertain. This CDR3 has 15 residues. V was cut by 4 bases and J by 2 bases, with 12 bases left in between. From germline, CDR1 is MGHRA and CDR2 YSYEKL. The CDR3 region is CASSRTEVTGNTIYF. Here the CDR3 DNA reads TGCGCCAGCAGCCGGACGGAGGTCACTGGAAACACCATATATTTT.

CDR3 bases: TGTGCCAGCAGCCGACGACTAAGCGGGGGGCCATATACGCAGTATTTT. Its translation is CASSRRLSGGPYTQYF. This chain connects TRBV7-2 to TRBJ2-3; 9 positions agree with TRBD2. Unmatched junction bases numbered 13, after V lost 5 bases and J lost 7 bases. The CDR3 length is 16 residues. CDR1 and CDR2 (germline): SGHTA, FQGNSA.

The V gene is TRBV7-6, the J gene TRBJ1-2; D is possibly TRBD1 (5 bases). This CDR3 spans 13 amino acids. Trimming stripped 6 bases from V and 8 bases from J, with 16 bases between. Per the germline V gene, CDR1 is SGHVS and CDR2 is FNYEAQ. The CDR3 loop is CASSSQGLGGYTF. The CDR3 nucleotides read TGTGCCAGCAGTTCGCAGGGTCTCGGAGGCTACACCTTC.

Written as DNA, the CDR3 is TGCGCCAGCAGCTTGGCCACAGGGGTTGGGACTGAAGCTTTCTTT. Residues: CASSLATGVGTEAFF. The rearrangement uses TRBV5-1 and TRBJ1-1, with 7 bases identical to TRBD1. Trimming at V came to 0 bases and at J to 5 bases, leaving 7 bases not matched to a gene. Germline lookup yields CDR1 SGHRS and CDR2 YFSETQ. The length of the CDR3 is 15 residues.

V usage is TRBV28 and J usage is TRBJ1-1; the D is unclear. The V and J ends lost 3 bases and 0 bases respectively, with 8 bases between them. The CDR3 is 14 residues long. The germline V gene encodes CDR1 MDHEN and CDR2 SYDVKM. This CDR3 is CASSFYGLNTEAFF. For the CDR3, the DNA is TGTGCCAGCAGTTTCTACGGGTTGAACACTGAAGCTTTCTTT.

This chain connects TRBV15 to TRBJ2-5; D is perhaps TRBD1 (6 bases). The DNA end favors TRBJ2-7, so the J call may be wrong. This CDR3 is 16 amino acids long. The germline V gene has CDR1 LNHNV and CDR2 YYDKDF (reference sequence). The CDR3 sequence: CATRNVTGSWSYEQYF. The CDR3, as DNA: TGTGCCACCAGGAACGTTACAGGGTCTTGGTCCTACGAGCAGTACTTC.

The rearrangement links TRBV5-5 to TRBJ1-1; 11 bases align to TRBD1. The CDR3 is made up of 16 amino acids. The V gene's germline CDR1 is SGHKS and CDR2 YYEKEE (reference sequence). Losses at the gene ends were 5 bases for V and 6 bases for J; bases not matched to a gene: 12. This CDR3 reads CASRHTGTGGGSEAFF. The CDR3 region has the DNA TGTGCCAGCAGGCATACCGGGACAGGGGGGGGGTCTGAAGCTTTCTTT.

The V gene is TRBV28, the J gene TRBJ1-2; D possibly corresponds to TRBD1 (5 bases). V lost 5 bases to trimming and J lost 5 bases, with 6 bases between them. The germline CDR1 and CDR2 sequences are MDHEN and SYDVKM. There are 11 residues in the CDR3. This chain's CDR3 is CASSRQYGYTF. The CDR3 DNA reads as TGTGCCAGCAGTCGACAGTATGGCTACACCTTC.